This TCR beta chain was documented in a study of identical twins (dated by TCRdb to 2015 to 2016). As for the study more broadly: To test whether fetal clonotypes persist, the study used deep sequencing on TCR alpha and beta repertoires from monozygotic twins, unrelated adults of various ages, and cord blood. Replicate twin experiments were performed at different times using different library preparation protocols to rule out contamination. Study-wide findings and limitations: Because the same donors could not be followed over many years, the conclusions depended on cross-sectional statistical analysis. Compared with coincidental sharing between unrelated individuals, out-of-frame TCR alpha sequences shared between twins had an excess of sequences with low generation probability. A weaker excess of twin sharing was found in beta out-of-frame sequences because the signal-to-noise ratio was lowered by fewer shared sequences. Invariant T cells such as MAIT and iNKT could partly confound zero-insertion analyses, although diverse VJ usage argued against such confounding for most clonotypes. Recombination models systematically underestimated out-of-frame TCR alpha sharing in monozygotic twins but agreed with sharing between unrelated individuals. Fewer insertions were carried by abundant cord blood beta clonotypes; a weaker similar trend was observed in young adult naive repertoires, while no such trend was observed in memory repertoires.

There are 15 amino acids in the CDR3, from cysteine to phenylalanine inclusive. Of all the DNA, just the CDR3 is kept, 45 bases in frame from base 1. Trimming accounts for 5 bases at V and 6 bases at J, while the number of junction bases matched to no gene is 10. From a lookup of the germline V gene, CDR1 and CDR2 are ENHRY and SYGVKD. The receptor library was made with 5' RACE. The instrument given in TCRdb is Illumina HiSeq 2000. A universal primer binding site was introduced by template switching, and a unique molecular identifier was present in the final cDNA, enabling accurate counting of TCR cDNA molecules. First-strand cDNA for TCR alpha and beta chains was synthesized from specific primers in the conserved constant-segment region. To control for contamination, every cDNA library was double barcoded, receiving both a SMART-Mk sample barcode and Illumina barcodes. TruSeq adapter sequences and Illumina sample barcodes were added in two successive PCR steps. Sequencing of the TCR alpha and beta cDNA libraries was done on the Illumina HiSeq platform using custom primers. As for the authors' bioinformatics: MiGEC was used to process raw reads and extract unique molecular identifiers, and MiXCR was used to find CDR3 positions. Recombination models were inferred per individual with the repgenHMM and IGoR tools using an EM algorithm. Shared clonotype analysis was performed with the tcR package in R, normalizing sharing by the product of cloneset sizes. To study raw recombination free of thymic and clonal selection effects, out-of-frame nonproductive sequences were analyzed. The public reads were quality trimmed at Q25 with fastp and then assembled into clones with MiXCR by TCRdb, keeping productive beta chains. CDR3 protein duplicates are merged, each entry listing the most common genes and DNA. TCRdb's processing, not the authors', yielded these V and J calls. Across this sample there are 600,000 to 850,000 distinct CDR3 sequences, with around a sixth seen only once. Together, the top ten hold around 13% of the sample.

Comments on this clonotype: Its antigen target is currently unknown. The record has no base qualities; no much larger clone is one base away.

Only healthy Caucasian donors were included. Three pairs of female monozygotic twins, all aged about 18 to 30 years, made up the twin cohort. RNA for TCR libraries was isolated from peripheral blood mononuclear cells. This sample also appeared in a second study, on T cells expressing NK-cell markers. The other study reports the following: TCR beta-chain repertoires were profiled in sorted CD3+CD56+NKG2C+, CD3+CD56+NKG2C- and CD3+CD56-NKG2C+ T-cell subsets from eight donors. Of the eight sequenced donors, seven were found to be HCMV-seropositive and one was found to be HCMV-seronegative. In several experiments an anti-gammadeltaTCR antibody was added to restrict sorting to alphabetaTCR-expressing T cells. In a handful of donors, the dominant CD3+CD56+NKG2C+ clonotypes ranked among the top 10 CD8+ clonotypes, making up roughly 1.0-7.0% of CD8+ T cells. Those dominant clonotypes were again the most abundant among CD3+CD56-NKG2C+ cells in a few donors, at roughly 28.3-65%. Whether the expanded NKG2C-expressing T cell clones were specific for HCMV antigens remained unclear. All eight donors whose samples were sequenced were randomly selected healthy volunteers, three of them men and five women. To determine HCMV serostatus, a commercial ELISA kit was used to detect HCMV-specific IgG in serum. Bulk peripheral blood T-cell repertoires were additionally sequenced from unsorted PBMC for several donors. Reads were demultiplexed and grouped by UMI with MIGEC, and clonotypes were assembled and quantified with MiTCR. To exclude erroneous sequences, only TCR cDNA sequences supported by at least two reads were retained. The tcR package was used for downstream repertoire analysis, and clonotypes were matched between fractions using CDR3 nucleotide sequence together with V segment. VDJmatch was used to annotate antigen specificity against VDJdb, with one amino acid substitution in CDR3 allowed.

The sequenced material came from PBMCs. The TCR was taken from a woman under 30 in good health. The chain links TRBV10-3 with TRBJ2-7; TRBD1 matches 10 bases in the middle. The DNA reads TGTGCCATCAGTCCAACCGGGACAGGGGTGCGCGAGCAGTACTTC. This is translated as CAISPTGTGVREQYF.